Below, 10 T cell receptor beta chains from the same sample are listed, as sequenced in a study of shared clonotypes between healthy human individuals. This table comes from immunoSEQ multiplex PCR, and its TCRdb copy is limited to in-frame clones, with some not included. The sample consists of about 460,000 clones, roughly three quarters of them appearing once. The source material was PBMCs. The receptors stem from a woman aged 40 to 50 in good health. Some clones in this sample may be carry-over from other donors' samples.

The chain links TRBV5-4 to TRBJ1-2; tentatively, D is TRBD1 (5 bases). CDR1 and CDR2 (germline): SGHNT, YYREEE (reference sequence). Trimming took 0 bases from V and 0 from J, leaving 12 bases between them. The length of the CDR3 is 16 residues. Written as DNA, the CDR3 is TGTGCCAGCAGCTTGGGAGGGAGGGGAGCTAACTATGGCTACACCTTC. It yields the protein CASSLGGRGANYGYTF.

About this clone itself: A far larger clone is one base from this, pointing to a likely read error. This chain joins TRBV27 and TRBJ1-1, with a tentative D call TRBD1 (5 bases). The CDR3 is made up of 15 amino acids. CDR1 is MNHEY, CDR2 SMNVEV, per germline (reference sequence). The CDR3 loop reads CAGSLRTPMNTEAFF. The CDR3 bases are TGTGCCGGCAGTTTACGGACACCCATGAACACTGAAGCTTTCTTT.

This chain joins TRBV19 and TRBJ2-3; D is unresolved. Trimming took 5 bases from V and 2 from J, leaving 8 bases between them. The CDR3 contains 13 residues. The germline V gene encodes CDR1 LNHDA and CDR2 SQIVND (reference sequence). CDR3 protein: CASSEGYTDTQYF. The CDR3 bases are TGTGCCAGTAGTGAAGGATACACAGATACGCAGTATTTT.

Only a few counts were recorded for this clone. The chain is built from TRBV27 and TRBJ2-5, with D possibly being TRBD1 or TRBD2 (6 bases each). This CDR3 has 15 amino acids. V lost 1 base and J lost 2, with 11 bases in between. Germline CDR1 and CDR2: MNHEY and SMNVEV (reference sequence). CDR3 coding DNA: TGTGCCAGCAGTTTATGGGGGGCGCAACAAGAGACCCAGTACTTC. Protein sequence: CASSLWGAQQETQYF.

For the CDR3, the DNA is TGTGCCTGGACGATTAACACCGGGGAGCTGTTTTTT. Residues: CAWTINTGELFF. The chain is built from TRBV30 and TRBJ2-2; D gene uncertain. V lost 4 bases and J lost 2, with 5 bases in between. The CDR3 sequence is 12 residues long. CDR1 is GTSNPN and CDR2 is SVGIG in the germline V gene (reference sequence).

This clone showed up just once. A read error is likely here: a far larger clone is one base away. Additional DNA sequences in this sample encode the identical CDR3. This chain joins TRBV30 and TRBJ2-3; TRBD2 matches at 7 bases. Germline-derived CDR1 and CDR2 are GTSNPN and SVGIG (reference sequence). V lost 0 bases to trimming and J lost 3 bases; unmatched junction nucleotides: 9. This CDR3 contains 16 residues. The CDR3 loop reads CAWSVPSGRATDTQYF. CDR3 nucleotides: TGTGCCTGGAGTGTCCCTAGCGGTAGGGCTACAGATACGCAGTATTTT.

This chain uses TRBV7-2 with TRBJ2-3; weak D call: TRBD2 (8 bases). Trimming stripped 5 bases from V and 0 bases from J, with 12 bases between. The CDR3 is 15 residues long. Germline loops: CDR1 SGHTA, CDR2 FQGNSA. The CDR3 region has the DNA TGTGCCAGCAGCCGGGGGGGACAGAGCACAGATACGCAGTATTTT. This translates into CASSRGGQSTDTQYF.

This clone was found a few times. The rearrangement joins TRBV4-3 to TRBJ2-1; no clear D gene. V lost 0 bases and J 2 bases, leaving 11 bases between the germline ends. This CDR3 comprises 16 residues. CDR1 LGHNA and CDR2 YSLEER come from the germline V gene. CDR3 loop: CASSQDSGEPYNEQFF. The CDR3 region has the DNA TGCGCCAGCAGCCAAGATTCAGGAGAGCCCTACAATGAGCAGTTCTTC.

The chain is built from TRBV7-2 and TRBJ2-1; 9 nucleotides agree with TRBD2. Germline V gives CDR1 SGHTA, CDR2 FQGNSA. V gave up 5 bases and J gave up 1 base; unmatched junction bases: 6. The CDR3 is made up of 16 amino acids. CDR3 in amino acids: CASSPTSGQSYNEQFF. The DNA for the CDR3 is TGTGCCAGCAGCCCGACTAGCGGCCAATCCTACAATGAGCAGTTCTTC.

This chain connects TRBV28 to TRBJ2-2; 9 bases match TRBD2. The CDR3 has 17 residues. Trimming took 7 bases from V and 3 from J; bases not matched to a gene: 12. Per the germline V gene, CDR1 is MDHEN and CDR2 is SYDVKM. This chain's CDR3 is CASKGDRLAVDTGELFF. CDR3 in DNA: TGTGCCAGCAAGGGAGATAGACTAGCGGTTGACACCGGGGAGCTGTTTTTT.